The rows below give T cell receptor beta chains drawn from one sample of a study of blood T cell repertoires in COVID-19. Profiled with immunoSEQ multiplex PCR; TCRdb holds only in-frame clones, not every one. The sample lists about 230,000 clones; around nine tenths were seen once. Sequencing was carried out using PBMCs or T cells enriched from blood (not recorded which). These receptors came from a woman aged 30 to 39 with acute COVID-19. CDR3s include the opening cysteine and the closing phenylalanine or tryptophan. A D gene is named only where the DNA matches it firmly. Expanded clones are given a class, and other clones once, few, many or no size at all.

abundance: NA; d_gene: TRBD1; v_gene: TRBV19; j_gene: TRBJ2-2; CDR3aa: CASRGQGSTGELFF; CDR3nt: TGTGCCAGTAGAGGACAGGGAAGCACCGGGGAGCTGTTTTTT
abundance: NA; d_gene: TRBD1; v_gene: TRBV5-4; j_gene: TRBJ1-4; CDR3aa: CASSSGQGSAGEKLFF; CDR3nt: TGTGCCAGCAGCAGCGGACAGGGGTCCGCGGGTGAAAAACTGTTTTTT
abundance: once; d_gene: NA; v_gene: TRBV4-3; j_gene: TRBJ1-2; CDR3aa: CASSPGVRNSYGYTF; CDR3nt: TGCGCCAGCAGCCCAGGGGTCAGGAATTCCTATGGCTACACCTTC
abundance: NA; d_gene: NA; v_gene: TRBV10-2; j_gene: TRBJ1-4; CDR3aa: CASSEDRATNEKLFF; CDR3nt: TGCGCCAGCAGTGAGGACAGAGCAACTAATGAAAAACTGTTTTTT
abundance: NA; d_gene: NA; v_gene: TRBV2; j_gene: TRBJ1-5; CDR3aa: CASSEYLQGNQPQHF; CDR3nt: TGTGCCAGCAGTGAGTATTTGCAGGGCAATCAGCCCCAGCATTTT
abundance: NA; d_gene: TRBD1; v_gene: TRBV5-1; j_gene: TRBJ1-2; CDR3aa: CASSFDRDYGYTF; CDR3nt: TGCGCCAGCAGCTTTGACAGGGACTATGGCTACACCTTC
abundance: NA; d_gene: TRBD1; v_gene: TRBV6-4; j_gene: TRBJ1-5; CDR3aa: CASSDAGTGGIYSNQPQHF; CDR3nt: TGTGCCAGCAGTGACGCCGGGACAGGGGGCATTTATAGCAATCAGCCCCAGCATTTT
abundance: once; d_gene: NA; v_gene: TRBV2; j_gene: TRBJ1-6; CDR3aa: CASRGQVANSPLHF; CDR3nt: TGTGCCAGCAGGGGCCAAGTCGCAAATTCACCCCTCCACTTT
abundance: NA; d_gene: TRBD2; v_gene: TRBV2; j_gene: TRBJ2-5; CDR3aa: CASSPIAGVGETQYF; CDR3nt: TGTGCCAGCAGTCCCATTGCGGGGGTTGGCGAGACCCAGTACTTC
abundance: NA; d_gene: NA; v_gene: TRBV11-2; j_gene: TRBJ1-1; CDR3aa: CASSPTIGQNTEAFF; CDR3nt: TGTGCCAGCAGCCCCACTATTGGACAAAACACTGAAGCTTTCTTT
abundance: NA; d_gene: TRBD1; v_gene: TRBV15; j_gene: TRBJ1-1; CDR3aa: CATSRGDRGPDTEAFF; CDR3nt: TGTGCCACCAGCAGAGGGGACAGGGGGCCGGACACTGAAGCTTTCTTT
abundance: NA; d_gene: NA; v_gene: TRBV19; j_gene: TRBJ2-5; CDR3aa: CASSILGRQETQYF; CDR3nt: TGTGCCAGTAGTATTCTCGGGAGACAAGAGACCCAGTACTTC
abundance: NA; d_gene: TRBD2; v_gene: TRBV9; j_gene: TRBJ2-3; CDR3aa: CASTSAGLTDTQYF; CDR3nt: TGTGCCAGCACCTCAGCGGGGCTCACAGATACGCAGTATTTT
abundance: once; d_gene: TRBD1; v_gene: TRBV6-5; j_gene: TRBJ1-6; CDR3aa: CASTRGQTNSPLHF; CDR3nt: TGTGCCAGCACCCGGGGACAGACTAATTCACCCCTCCACTTT